The rows below give T cell receptor beta chains drawn from one sample of a study of T cell responses to AZD1222 COVID-19 vaccine. Repertoires were generated with immunoSEQ multiplex PCR, while TCRdb's copy carries only in-frame clones and drops some. The data contain over 100,000 clones, around 90% of them singletons. This material consisted of peripheral blood, taken on day 0 of AZD1222 vaccination. The origin of the receptors is an adult in good health. Both conserved end residues are part of each CDR3. D genes are given only for firm matches. Where a row states a size, it is once, few, many or the class of an expanded clone; other rows omit it.

CASSQSRRDSTNYGYTF	TGCGCCAGCAGCCAATCCCGACGGGACAGTACTAACTATGGCTACACCTTC	TRBV4-3	TRBJ1-2	17	TRBD1	NA
CASSEGGLAGARDTQYF	TGTGCCAGCAGTGAAGGGGGACTAGCGGGGGCCCGAGATACGCAGTATTTT	TRBV6-1	TRBJ2-3	17	TRBD2	NA
CASSSKGPGDSNQPQHF	TGTGCCAGCAGCTCCAAAGGACCGGGGGATAGCAATCAGCCCCAGCATTTT	TRBV5-6	TRBJ1-5	17	NA	NA
CASSTTGFGNEKLFF	TGTGCCAGCAGCACAACAGGGTTTGGGAATGAAAAACTGTTTTTT	TRBV5-6	TRBJ1-4	15	NA	NA
CASGGITSTDTQYF	TGCGCCAGCGGGGGGATAACTAGCACAGATACGCAGTATTTT	TRBV5-1	TRBJ2-3	14	NA	NA
CASSQIQKQFF	TGTGCCAGCAGCCAGATACAGAAGCAGTTCTTC	TRBV14	TRBJ2-1	11	NA	NA
CASSESHSEAFF	TGCGCCAGCAGTGAATCTCACAGTGAAGCTTTCTTT	TRBV10-2	TRBJ1-1	12	NA	NA
CSASNSNQPQHF	TGCAGTGCTAGTAACAGCAATCAGCCCCAGCATTTT	TRBV20-1	TRBJ1-5	12	NA	NA
CASSFAVDSNYGYTF	TGCGCCAGCAGCTTCGCGGTCGATTCTAACTATGGCTACACCTTC	TRBV5-1	TRBJ1-2	15	NA	once
CATTGGLTGQDGYTF	TGTGCCACCACCGGTGGTCTTACAGGGCAAGATGGCTACACCTTC	TRBV15	TRBJ1-2	15	NA	NA
CASSRDTSSGNTIYF	TGTGCCAGCAGCCGGGACACCTCCTCTGGAAACACCATATATTTT	TRBV7-2	TRBJ1-3	15	NA	NA
CASTLGGQGNSPLHF	TGTGCCAGCACCCTTGGGGGACAGGGGAATTCACCCCTCCACTTT	TRBV2	TRBJ1-6	15	TRBD1	NA
CASSPGAGKSYEQYF	TGTGCCAGCTCACCAGGGGCCGGGAAGTCATACGAGCAGTACTTC	TRBV18	TRBJ2-7	15	NA	NA
CASSQVGVRGRPPLHF	TGTGCCAGCAGCCAAGTCGGCGTCAGGGGACGTCCACCCCTCCACTTT	TRBV14	TRBJ1-6	16	NA	NA
CASSEQRGRLPNEQFF	TGTGCCAGCAGTGAACAGCGGGGGCGCCTGCCAAATGAGCAGTTCTTC	TRBV6-4	TRBJ2-1	16	TRBD2	NA
CATSRIPDRDREKLFF	TGTGCCACCAGCAGAATCCCGGACCGGGATCGCGAAAAACTGTTTTTT	TRBV15	TRBJ1-4	16	NA	NA
CASSLGLSGNTIYF	TGTGCCAGCAGTCTGGGACTGTCTGGAAACACCATATATTTT	TRBV6-5	TRBJ1-3	14	NA	NA
CASSPHGTPNDGYTF	TGTGCCAGCAGCCCGCATGGGACTCCGAATGATGGCTACACCTTC	TRBV7-2	TRBJ1-2	15	NA	many
CASSEGQTNRGYTF	TGTGCCAGCAGTGAAGGACAGACCAACAGGGGCTACACCTTC	TRBV2	TRBJ1-2	14	NA	NA
CASSVAPQNFYEQYF	TGTGCCAGCAGTGTGGCGCCTCAAAACTTCTACGAGCAGTACTTC	TRBV2	TRBJ2-7	15	NA	NA
CASSYRYEQYF	TGTGCCAGCAGTTACCGATACGAGCAGTACTTC	TRBV6-2/TRBV6-3	TRBJ2-7	11	NA	NA
CASSLFSDGLGSPLHF	TGCGCCAGCAGCTTGTTCTCGGACGGCCTTGGATCACCCCTCCACTTT	TRBV5-1	TRBJ1-6	16	NA	NA
CASSLGAANTEAFF	TGCGCCAGCAGCTTGGGGGCAGCCAACACTGAAGCTTTCTTT	TRBV5-1	TRBJ1-1	14	NA	NA
CASSLGQEAGYGYTF	TGTGCCAGCAGCTTAGGACAGGAGGCAGGCTATGGCTACACCTTC	TRBV11-2	TRBJ1-2	15	NA	NA
CASSQETAAYSGNTIYF	TGCGCCAGCAGCCAAGAGACGGCCGCATACTCTGGAAACACCATATATTTT	TRBV4-3	TRBJ1-3	17	NA	NA
CASSLARGADNEQFF	TGTGCCAGCAGCTTGGCCCGGGGGGCCGACAATGAGCAGTTCTTC	TRBV5-4	TRBJ2-1	15	NA	NA
CASSPRGSNSPLHF	TGTGCCAGCAGCCCGAGGGGGTCTAATTCACCCCTCCACTTT	TRBV11-2	TRBJ1-6	14	NA	NA
CASSFRDRFVHAGELFF	TGTGCCAGCAGCTTCCGGGACAGGTTTGTCCACGCCGGGGAGCTGTTTTTT	TRBV5-6	TRBJ2-2	17	TRBD1	NA
CASSYGTTGGETQYF	TGTGCCAGCAGCTATGGGACGACCGGAGGGGAGACCCAGTACTTC	TRBV11-2	TRBJ2-5	15	NA	few
CASSPGRAGNTIYF	TGTGCCAGCAGCCCTGGGCGGGCTGGAAACACCATATATTTT	TRBV3-1/TRBV3-2	TRBJ1-3	14	NA	NA
CASSENYEQYF	TGCGCCAGCAGTGAGAATTACGAGCAGTACTTC	TRBV10-2	TRBJ2-7	11	NA	NA
CACGGVSYTF	TGTGCTTGCGGGGGGGTGAGCTACACCTTC	TRBV6-5	TRBJ1-2	10	NA	NA
CASNLAGANVLTF	TGTGCCAGTAACCTGGCTGGGGCCAACGTCCTGACTTTC	TRBV19	TRBJ2-6	13	NA	NA
CASSPITTGSNSPLHF	TGTGCCAGCAGTCCGATTACAACCGGGAGTAATTCACCCCTCCACTTT	TRBV7-8	TRBJ1-6	16	NA	few
CASSFRDSYGYTF	TGTGCCAGCAGTTTCCGGGACAGCTATGGCTACACCTTC	TRBV12-3/TRBV12-4	TRBJ1-2	13	TRBD1	NA
CASTAAQGPSLGGNTIYF	TGTGCCAGCACGGCTGCACAGGGCCCCTCTCTGGGGGGAAACACCATATATTTT	TRBV25-1	TRBJ1-3	18	NA	NA
CASSPGTSGGTSTGELFF	TGCGCCAGCAGCCCCGGGACTAGCGGGGGGACTTCCACCGGGGAGCTGTTTTTT	TRBV5-1	TRBJ2-2	18	TRBD2	few